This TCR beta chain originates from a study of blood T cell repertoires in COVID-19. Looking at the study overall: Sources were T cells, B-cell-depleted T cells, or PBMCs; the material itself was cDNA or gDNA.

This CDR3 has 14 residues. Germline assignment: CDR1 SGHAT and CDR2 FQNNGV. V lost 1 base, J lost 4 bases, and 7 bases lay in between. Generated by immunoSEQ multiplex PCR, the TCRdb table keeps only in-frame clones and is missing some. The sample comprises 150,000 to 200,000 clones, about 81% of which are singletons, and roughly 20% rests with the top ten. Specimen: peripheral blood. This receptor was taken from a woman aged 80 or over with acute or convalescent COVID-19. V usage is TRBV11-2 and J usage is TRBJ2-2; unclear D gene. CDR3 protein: CASSLAGVTGELFF. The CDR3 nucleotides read TGTGCCAGCAGCTTAGCAGGTGTCACCGGGGAGCTGTTTTTT.